This T cell receptor (beta chain) was sequenced during a study of graft-versus-host responses after intestinal transplantation. Whole-study context: Each recipient received a multivisceral, liver-intestinal, or isolated intestinal graft. Recipients were all induced with anti-thymocyte globulin, then given tacrolimus and steroids for roughly three years. Study conclusions and caveats: High graft-versus-host to host-versus-graft clonal ratios were seen in allografts of patients with graft-donor T cell macrochimerism.

A note on this clone: Its antigen is as yet unknown.

Trimming took off 7 bases at V and 2 bases at J, with 14 bases between the two ends. The CDR3 is 15 residues long. Germline V gene lookup returns CDR1 LNHDA and CDR2 SQIVND (reference sequence). The repertoire was sequenced with immunoSEQ multiplex PCR; TCRdb's copy has only in-frame clones and lacks some. There are some 120,000 clones in the sample; less than 95% occur only once, and 0.18% lies in the top ten. The sequence derives from a human donor who received an intestinal transplant. The sample here was unstimulated CD4+ T cells sorted from spleen or lymph node cells, taken before intestinal transplant. The genes are TRBV19 and TRBJ1-4, with D possibly TRBD1 on 5 matching bases. The CDR3 loop reads CASTRTPTTNEKLFF. CDR3 bases: TGTGCCAGTACCCGGACACCCACGACTAATGAAAAACTGTTTTTT.